This T cell receptor beta chain is drawn from a study of blood T cell repertoires in COVID-19. On the study more broadly: Donors in the United States, Italy and Spain gave samples during acute or convalescent COVID-19.

The sample holds a few counts of this clone. The CDR3 has 16 amino acids. Per germline, CDR1 SGDLS and CDR2 YYNGEE. Trimming cost V 6 bases and J 4 bases, with 20 bases left between them. Data came from immunoSEQ multiplex PCR; TCRdb stores just in-frame clones and leaves some out. The table records 300,000 or so clones, around nine tenths of them present only once. Participant age was roughly 18 to 95 years, and participants resided in roughly 25 US areas. This TCR derives from a young woman who had recovered from COVID-19. The sequenced material came from PBMCs or T cells enriched from blood (not recorded which). The chain uses TRBV9 and TRBJ2-1; perhaps TRBD2 as D (7 bases). CDR3 protein: CASTVGGAGQYNEQFF. The CDR3 nucleotides read TGTGCCAGCACCGTTGGGGGGGCCGGACAATACAATGAGCAGTTCTTC.